The 14 T cell receptor beta chains below all came from one sample that was sequenced in a study of PD-1 blockade in classical Hodgkin lymphoma. The assay was immunoSEQ multiplex PCR, and TCRdb's table has in-frame clones only and misses some. The repertoire holds approximately 45,000 clones, with roughly two thirds as singletons. This sample's time point: cycle 4 day 1 (C4D1), after five to seven weeks of nivolumab. Relapses following autologous stem cell transplantation were seen in all patients, with brentuximab vedotin exposure varying. Sample: peripheral blood mononuclear cells (PBMCs), taken before the fourth cycle of nivolumab. These receptors came from a human donor with classical Hodgkin lymphoma.

This chain joins TRBV30 and TRBJ2-7, with 10 bases fitting TRBD1. V trimming: 3 bases; J trimming: 7 bases; junction bases outside the gene matches: 9. Germline V gene lookup returns CDR1 GTSNPN and CDR2 SVGIG (reference sequence). The CDR3 is 14 amino acids. The CDR3 is CAWRDRGNWGEQYF. The CDR3 nucleotides read TGTGCCTGGAGGGACAGGGGGAACTGGGGGGAGCAGTACTTC.

This chain links TRBV27 with TRBJ1-4; no reliable D call. CDR3 length equals 15 residues. V lost 3 bases and J 0 bases, leaving 8 bases between the germline ends. Germline assignment: CDR1 MNHEY and CDR2 SMNVEV (reference sequence). CDR3 amino acids: CASSLSFSTNEKLFF. The CDR3, as DNA: TGTGCCAGCAGTTTGTCGTTCTCAACTAATGAAAAACTGTTTTTT.

The chain recombines TRBV13 with TRBJ2-3, with 8 nucleotides matching TRBD2. Germline assignment: CDR1 PRHDT and CDR2 FYEKMQ (reference sequence). This CDR3 is built from 16 residues. The trim removed 4 bases at V and 3 bases at J, leaving 9 bases unmatched. CDR3 sequence (DNA): TGTGCCAGCAGCTCCGGACTAGCAGACCATACAGATACGCAGTATTTT. Translation: CASSSGLADHTDTQYF.

This clone was observed a few times. This rearrangement joins TRBV30 to TRBJ1-1; 10 nucleotides line up with TRBD1. The germline gives CDR1 GTSNPN, CDR2 SVGIG (reference sequence). The ends lost 3 bases at V and 5 bases at J; junction bases unmatched: 6. The CDR3 totals 14 residues. CDR3 protein: CAWRGQGRGTEAFF. The CDR3 DNA follows: TGTGCCTGGAGGGGACAGGGGAGGGGAACTGAAGCTTTCTTT. Supplemented by reference TRBV30 and TRBJ1-1, the full variable domain reads SQTIHQWPATLVQPVGSPLSLECTVEGTSNPNLYWYRQAAGRGLQLLFYSVGIGQISSEVPQNLSASRPQDRQFILSSKKLLLSDSGFYLCAWRGQGRGTEAFFGQGTRLTVV.

This clone was seen repeatedly, ten times or more. Other DNA sequences from this sample encode an identical CDR3 as well. The chain joins TRBV7-9 to TRBJ2-1; unclear D gene. Trimming removed 1 base from V and 3 bases from J, with 7 bases in between. There are 14 residues in the CDR3. CDR1 is SEHNR and CDR2 is FQNEAQ in the germline V gene (reference sequence). In DNA, the CDR3 is TGTGCCAGCAGCTTAGAGGTGCTCTACAATGAGCAGTTCTTC. Translation: CASSLEVLYNEQFF.

V is TRBV4-1 and J is TRBJ2-7, with D maybe TRBD1 (6 bases). The CDR3 covers 15 residues. Germline V gene data show CDR1 as MGHRA and CDR2 as YSYEKL. V was shortened by 1 base and J by 0 bases, with 10 bases between the two germline ends. The CDR3 spells CASSQGTVSSYEQYF. CDR3 nucleotide sequence: TGCGCCAGCAGCCAAGGGACAGTTAGCTCCTACGAGCAGTACTTC.

V usage is TRBV6-5 and J usage is TRBJ2-7; tentatively, D is TRBD2 (6 bases). CDR1 MNHEY and CDR2 SVGAGI come from the germline V gene. This CDR3 is built from 13 residues. V lost 0 bases to trimming and J lost 7 bases, with 10 bases between them. The CDR3 sequence is CASSYSPAGEQYF. The CDR3 DNA is TGTGCCAGCAGTTACTCCCCCGCGGGAGAGCAGTACTTC.

V and J are TRBV4-3 and TRBJ2-1; 12 bases map to TRBD2. CDR3 size: 17 residues. Germline-derived CDR1 and CDR2 are LGHNA and YSLEER. Germline trimming cut 0 bases from V and 4 bases from J; bases unmatched to any gene: 4. The CDR3 DNA follows: TGCGCCAGCAGCCAAGATCATACTAGCGGGAGGTACAATGAGCAGTTCTTC. Protein sequence: CASSQDHTSGRYNEQFF.

V gene TRBV30 combines with J gene TRBJ1-2; D remains ambiguous. V was cut by 3 bases and J by 2 bases, with 13 bases left in between. CDR1 and CDR2 from the germline V gene are GTSNPN and SVGIG (reference sequence). This CDR3 is 14 amino acids long. For the CDR3, the DNA is TGTGCCTGGAGACCCAGCCGGCGGAACTATGGCTACACCTTC. Amino acids: CAWRPSRRNYGYTF.

V gene TRBV6-1 combines with J gene TRBJ1-3; D remains ambiguous. The V end lost 6 bases, the J end lost 1 base, and 13 bases lay between the germline ends. The CDR3 spans 15 residues. Germline V gives CDR1 MNHNS, CDR2 SASEGT. The DNA for the CDR3 is TGTGCCAGCAGAAAAGACCGCATTTCTGGAAACACCATATATTTT. Translation gives CASRKDRISGNTIYF.

This clone was recorded a few times. The chain links TRBV6-5 to TRBJ1-2, with TRBD1 matching 8 bases. This CDR3 is 15 amino acids long. Germline V gene data show CDR1 as MNHEY and CDR2 as SVGAGI. Trimming cost V 1 base and J 3 bases; bases outside gene matches: 4. In nucleotides, the CDR3 is TGTGCCAGCAGTTACTTGGACAGGGTGCACTATGGCTACACCTTC. Translation gives CASSYLDRVHYGYTF.

V usage is TRBV6-5 and J usage is TRBJ1-4; no clear D gene. This CDR3 region has 13 residues. Trimming removed 1 base at V and 5 bases at J, with 5 bases between. CDR1 is MNHEY, CDR2 SVGAGI, per germline. CDR3 in DNA: TGTGCCAGCAGTTACTTCAGGAATGAAAAACTGTTTTTT. It codes for CASSYFRNEKLFF.

The rearrangement joins TRBV7-3 to TRBJ1-2, with D unclear. The CDR3 covers 12 residues. Germline-derived CDR1 and CDR2 are SGHTA and FQGTGA. V lost 5 bases and J 8 bases, leaving 12 bases between the germline ends. The chain's CDR3 is CASSLSPSGYTF. CDR3 in DNA: TGTGCCAGCAGCCTCAGCCCTTCGGGCTACACCTTC.

This chain links TRBV4-1 with TRBJ2-2, with D perhaps TRBD2 (6 bases). Germline loops: CDR1 MGHRA, CDR2 YSYEKL. Deletions cut 1 base from V and 4 bases from J, with 22 bases between. The CDR3 spans 19 residues. CDR3 sequence reads: CASSQVGGRRRAATGELFF. The CDR3 nucleotides are TGCGCCAGCAGCCAAGTCGGGGGTAGGAGGCGCGCGGCCACCGGGGAGCTGTTTTTT.